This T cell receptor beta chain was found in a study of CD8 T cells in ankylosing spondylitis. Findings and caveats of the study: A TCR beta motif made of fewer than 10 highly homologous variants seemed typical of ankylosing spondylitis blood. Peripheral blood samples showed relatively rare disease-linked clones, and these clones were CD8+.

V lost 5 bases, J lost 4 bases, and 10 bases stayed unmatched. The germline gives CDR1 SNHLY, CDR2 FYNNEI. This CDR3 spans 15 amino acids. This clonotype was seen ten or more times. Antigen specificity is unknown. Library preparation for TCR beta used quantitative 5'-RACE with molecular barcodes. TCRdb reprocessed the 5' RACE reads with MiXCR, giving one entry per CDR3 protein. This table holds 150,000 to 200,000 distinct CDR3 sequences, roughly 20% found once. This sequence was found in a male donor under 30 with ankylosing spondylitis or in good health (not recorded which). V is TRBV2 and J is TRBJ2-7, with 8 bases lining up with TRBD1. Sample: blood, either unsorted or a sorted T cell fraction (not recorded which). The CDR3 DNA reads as TGTGCCAGCAGTCCGTACGGGCAGGGGGCTTACGAGCAGTACTTC. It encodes CASSPYGQGAYEQYF. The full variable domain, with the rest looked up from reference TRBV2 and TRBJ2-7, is EPEVTQTPSHQVTQMGQEVILRCVPISNHLYFYWYRQILGQKVEFLVSFYNNEISEKSEIFDDQFSVERPDGSNFTLKIRSTKLEDSAMYFCASSPYGQGAYEQYFGPGTRLTVT.